A single sample gave rise to the 8 T cell receptor beta chains below, sequenced in a study of CD8+ T cells in alopecia areata. Following extraction, RNA underwent reverse transcription to cDNA, which served as the sequencing template. Clones were sequenced by immunoSEQ multiplex PCR, and TCRdb holds only the in-frame ones, with some missing. The sample records 140,000 or so clones, approximately 50% being singletons. Sequenced here: CD4+ T cells sorted from blood, sampled at week 0. These receptors came from a human donor with alopecia areata.

This clone is medium-sized within its sample. The chain combines TRBV29-1 with TRBJ2-6, with TRBD2 matching over 8 bases. Germline CDR1 SQVTM, CDR2 ANQGSEA. The CDR3 runs to 18 residues. The trim removed 6 bases at V and 0 bases at J, leaving 13 bases unmatched. Here the CDR3 reads CSVDPGGGFSSGANVLTF. CDR3 coding DNA: TGCAGCGTGGACCCCGGGGGGGGATTTTCCTCTGGGGCCAACGTCCTGACTTTC. The full variable domain, in which reference TRBV29-1 and TRBJ2-6 provide the parts outside the CDR3, is SAVISQKPSRDICQRGTSLTIQCQVDSQVTMMFWYRQQPGQSLTLIATANQGSEATYESGFVIDKFPISRPNLTFSTLTVSNMSPEDSSIYLCSVDPGGGFSSGANVLTFGAGSRLTVL.

The V and J genes are TRBV6-5 and TRBJ2-3; 8 bases line up with TRBD1. The CDR3 is 15 amino acids. Germline V gene sequence: CDR1 MNHEY, CDR2 SVGAGI. J gave up 1 base and V 6 bases, and 6 bases lay outside the gene matches. The DNA of the CDR3 is TGTGCCAGCAGGGTCCCGGGACAGGGCACAGATACGCAGTATTTT. Protein: CASRVPGQGTDTQYF.

The chain employs TRBV18 and TRBJ1-5; D is undetermined. The germline V gene has CDR1 KGHSH and CDR2 LQKENI. The CDR3 covers 15 residues. V lost 0 bases, J lost 6 bases, and 12 bases lay in between. The CDR3 spells CASSPPARAGQPQHF. CDR3 nucleotide sequence: TGTGCCAGCTCACCACCGGCGCGAGCGGGTCAGCCCCAGCATTTT.

This clone was counted between two and nine times. V gene TRBV5-1 combines with J gene TRBJ2-7, with no clear D. The V end was cut by 4 bases, the J end by 1 base, with 15 bases between. The CDR3 spans 15 residues. In germline, CDR1 is SGHRS, CDR2 YFSETQ. In DNA, the CDR3 is TGCGCCAGCAGCCAGTCCGGGTCGCGTTCCTACGAGCAGTACTTC. It yields the protein CASSQSGSRSYEQYF. Full variable domain (missing parts from reference TRBV5-1 and TRBJ2-7): KAGVTQTPRYLIKTRGQQVTLSCSPISGHRSVSWYQQTPGQGLQFLFEYFSETQRNKGNFPGRFSGRQFSNSRSEMNVSTLELGDSALYLCASSQSGSRSYEQYFGPGTRLTVT.

The chain is built from TRBV19 and TRBJ2-5, with unresolved D. Germline V gene lookup returns CDR1 LNHDA and CDR2 SQIVND (reference sequence). CDR3 length: 14 amino acids. V was trimmed by 5 bases and J by 5 bases, leaving 15 bases between them. DNA of the CDR3: TGTGCCAGTAGTCCCCGGCTGGGTCGGGAGACCCAGTACTTC. This sequence encodes CASSPRLGRETQYF.

The chain uses TRBV7-3 and TRBJ2-2, with no clear D. The V end was cut by 2 bases, the J end by 2 bases, with 6 bases between. Germline V CDR1 and CDR2: SGHTA, FQGTGA. CDR3 length equals 14 residues. This CDR3 is CASSLAGNTGELFF. The CDR3 nucleotides are TGTGCCAGCAGCTTAGCTGGTAACACCGGGGAGCTGTTTTTT.

This chain uses TRBV27 with TRBJ1-5; D not certain. The CDR3 sequence is 14 residues long. Germline V gives CDR1 MNHEY, CDR2 SMNVEV (reference sequence). V shed 9 bases and J shed 0 bases, with 12 bases lying between them. In DNA, the CDR3 is TGTGCCAGTGGGGTTCCTTATAGCAATCAGCCCCAGCATTTT. It yields the protein CASGVPYSNQPQHF.

V and J are TRBV29-1 and TRBJ2-3, with D possibly TRBD2 on 6 matching bases. Per germline, CDR1 SQVTM and CDR2 ANQGSEA. CDR3 length: 13 residues. Deletions cut 6 bases from V and 4 bases from J, with 14 bases between. CDR3 loop: CSVRGSSADTQYF. DNA of the CDR3: TGCAGCGTCCGGGGGTCCTCGGCAGATACGCAGTATTTT.